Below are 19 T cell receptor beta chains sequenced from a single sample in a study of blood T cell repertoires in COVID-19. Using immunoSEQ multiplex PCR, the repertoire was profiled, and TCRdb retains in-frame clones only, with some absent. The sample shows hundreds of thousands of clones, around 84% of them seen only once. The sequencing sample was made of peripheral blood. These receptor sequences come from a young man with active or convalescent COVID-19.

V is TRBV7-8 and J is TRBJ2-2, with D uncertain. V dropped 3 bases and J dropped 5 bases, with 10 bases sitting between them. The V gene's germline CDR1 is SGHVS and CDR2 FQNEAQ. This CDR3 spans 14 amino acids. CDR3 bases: TGTGCCAGCAGCTTCCTGGCCGGGACCGGGGAGCTGTTTTTT. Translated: CASSFLAGTGELFF.

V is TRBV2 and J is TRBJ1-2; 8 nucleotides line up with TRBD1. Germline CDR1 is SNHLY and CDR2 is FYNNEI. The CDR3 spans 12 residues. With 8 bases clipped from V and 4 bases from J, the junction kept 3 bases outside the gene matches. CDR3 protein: CASLGTGYGYTF. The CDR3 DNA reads TGTGCCAGCCTAGGGACAGGCTATGGCTACACCTTC.

CDR3 protein: CASSFAGAETQYF. Here the CDR3 DNA reads TGCGCCAGCAGCTTTGCAGGGGCAGAGACCCAGTACTTC. This chain connects TRBV5-1 to TRBJ2-5; perhaps TRBD1 as D (6 bases). The V gene's germline CDR1 is SGHRS and CDR2 YFSETQ. The CDR3 extends over 13 amino acids. Deletions cut 2 bases from V and 4 bases from J, with 9 bases between.

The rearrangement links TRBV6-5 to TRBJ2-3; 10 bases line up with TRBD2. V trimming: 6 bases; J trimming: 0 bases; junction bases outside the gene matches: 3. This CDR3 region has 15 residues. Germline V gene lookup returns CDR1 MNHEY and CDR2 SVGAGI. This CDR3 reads CASRLLAGSTDTQYF. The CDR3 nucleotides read TGTGCCAGCAGGCTACTAGCGGGAAGCACAGATACGCAGTATTTT.

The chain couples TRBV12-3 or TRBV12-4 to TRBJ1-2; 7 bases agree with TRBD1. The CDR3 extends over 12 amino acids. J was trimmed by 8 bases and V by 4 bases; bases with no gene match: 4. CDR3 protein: CASSYRGEGYTF. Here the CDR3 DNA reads TGTGCCAGCAGTTACAGGGGCGAAGGCTACACCTTC.

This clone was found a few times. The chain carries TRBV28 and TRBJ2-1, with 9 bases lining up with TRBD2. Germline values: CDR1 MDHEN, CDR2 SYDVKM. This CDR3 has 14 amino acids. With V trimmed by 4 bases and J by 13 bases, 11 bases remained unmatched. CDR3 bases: TGTGCCAGCAGTTCCGGACTAGCGCGCTCTCTACAGTTCTTC. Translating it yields CASSSGLARSLQFF. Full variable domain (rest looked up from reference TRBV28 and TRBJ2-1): DVKVTQSSRYLVKRTGEKVFLECVQDMDHENMFWYRQDPGLGLRLIYFSYDVKMKEKGDIPEGYSVSREKKERFSLILESASTNQTSMYLCASSSGLARSLQFFGPGTRLTVL.

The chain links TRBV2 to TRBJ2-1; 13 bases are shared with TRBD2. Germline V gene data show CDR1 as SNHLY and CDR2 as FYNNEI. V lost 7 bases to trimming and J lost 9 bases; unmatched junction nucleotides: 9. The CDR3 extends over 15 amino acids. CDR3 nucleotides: TGTGCCAGCACCCTACTAGCGGGGGGGATGGGTGAGCAGTTCTTC. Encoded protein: CASTLLAGGMGEQFF.

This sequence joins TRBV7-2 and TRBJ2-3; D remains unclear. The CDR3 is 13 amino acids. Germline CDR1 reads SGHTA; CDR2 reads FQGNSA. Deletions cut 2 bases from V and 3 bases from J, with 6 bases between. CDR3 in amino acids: CASSLLQTDTQYF. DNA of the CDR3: TGTGCCAGCAGCTTACTCCAGACAGATACGCAGTATTTT.

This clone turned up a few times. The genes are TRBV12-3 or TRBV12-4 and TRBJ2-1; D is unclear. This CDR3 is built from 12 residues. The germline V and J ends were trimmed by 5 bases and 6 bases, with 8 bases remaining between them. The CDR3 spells CASSRYSNEQFF. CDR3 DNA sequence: TGTGCCAGCAGTCGTTATAGCAATGAGCAGTTCTTC.

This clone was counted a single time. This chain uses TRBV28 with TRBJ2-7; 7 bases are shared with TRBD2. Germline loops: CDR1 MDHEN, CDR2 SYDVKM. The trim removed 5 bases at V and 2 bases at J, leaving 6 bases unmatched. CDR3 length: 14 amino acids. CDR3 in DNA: TGTGCCAGCAGTCTAGCGGACATACCCTACGAGCAGTACTTC. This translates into CASSLADIPYEQYF.

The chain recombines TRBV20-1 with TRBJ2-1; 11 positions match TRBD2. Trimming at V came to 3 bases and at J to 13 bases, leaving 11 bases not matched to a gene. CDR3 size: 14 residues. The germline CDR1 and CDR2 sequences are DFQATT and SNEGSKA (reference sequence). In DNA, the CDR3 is TGCAGTGCTAGTTCCGTTCTAGCGGGAGGATTTCAGTTCTTC. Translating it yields CSASSVLAGGFQFF.

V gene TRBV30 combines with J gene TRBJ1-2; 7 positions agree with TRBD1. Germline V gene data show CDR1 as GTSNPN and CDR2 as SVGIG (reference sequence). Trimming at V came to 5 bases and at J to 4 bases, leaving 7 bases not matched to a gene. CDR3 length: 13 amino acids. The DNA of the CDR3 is TGTGCCTGGGGGACAGCTCAGGGCTATGGCTACACCTTC. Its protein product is CAWGTAQGYGYTF.

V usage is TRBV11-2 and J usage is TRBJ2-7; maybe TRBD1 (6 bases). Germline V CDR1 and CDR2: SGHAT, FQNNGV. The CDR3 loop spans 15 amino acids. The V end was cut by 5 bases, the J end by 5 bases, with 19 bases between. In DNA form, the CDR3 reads TGTGCCAGCAGCCTCCGGGACACCCTAGGGGACGAGCAGTACTTC. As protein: CASSLRDTLGDEQYF.

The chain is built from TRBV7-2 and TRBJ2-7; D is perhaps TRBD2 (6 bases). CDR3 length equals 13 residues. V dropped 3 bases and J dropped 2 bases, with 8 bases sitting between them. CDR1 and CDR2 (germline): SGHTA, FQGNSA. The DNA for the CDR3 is TGTGCCAGCAGCTTGGGGAGGCCCTACGAGCAGTACTTC. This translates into CASSLGRPYEQYF.

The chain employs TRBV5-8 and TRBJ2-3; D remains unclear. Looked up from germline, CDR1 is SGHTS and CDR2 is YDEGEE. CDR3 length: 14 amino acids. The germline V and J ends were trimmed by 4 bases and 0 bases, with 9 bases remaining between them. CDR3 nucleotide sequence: TGTGCCAGCAGCGGTTCTACTAGCACAGATACGCAGTATTTT. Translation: CASSGSTSTDTQYF.

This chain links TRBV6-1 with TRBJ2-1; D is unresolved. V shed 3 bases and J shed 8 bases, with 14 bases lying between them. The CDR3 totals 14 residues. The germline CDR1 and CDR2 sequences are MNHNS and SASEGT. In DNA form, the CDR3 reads TGTGCCAGCAGTGATGGTCGGTCCCCGGATGAGCAGTTCTTC. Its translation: CASSDGRSPDEQFF.

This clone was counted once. CDR3 sequence (DNA): TGTGCCAGCAGCTTACAGGGGCGAAACTACGAGCAGTACTTC. It yields the protein CASSLQGRNYEQYF. The V call is TRBV5-8, the J call TRBJ2-7; TRBD1 agrees at 7 bases. There are 14 residues in the CDR3. The J segment lost 3 bases and the V segment lost 2 bases, leaving 5 bases of the junction unmatched. Germline assignment: CDR1 SGHTS and CDR2 YDEGEE.

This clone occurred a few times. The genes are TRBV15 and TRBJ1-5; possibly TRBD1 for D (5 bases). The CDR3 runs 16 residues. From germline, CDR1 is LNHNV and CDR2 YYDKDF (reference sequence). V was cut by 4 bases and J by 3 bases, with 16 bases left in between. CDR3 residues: CATSTQTDIPNQPQHF. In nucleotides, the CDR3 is TGTGCCACCAGCACACAAACGGACATACCCAATCAGCCCCAGCATTTT.

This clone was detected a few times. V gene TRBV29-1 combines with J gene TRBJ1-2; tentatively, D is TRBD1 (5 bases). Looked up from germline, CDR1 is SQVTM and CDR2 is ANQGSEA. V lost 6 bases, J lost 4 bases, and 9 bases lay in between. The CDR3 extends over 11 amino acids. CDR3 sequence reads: CSVTGGYGYTF. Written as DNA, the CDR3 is TGCAGCGTCACAGGCGGCTATGGCTACACCTTC. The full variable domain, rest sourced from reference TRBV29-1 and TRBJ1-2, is SAVISQKPSRDICQRGTSLTIQCQVDSQVTMMFWYRQQPGQSLTLIATANQGSEATYESGFVIDKFPISRPNLTFSTLTVSNMSPEDSSIYLCSVTGGYGYTFGSGTRLTVV.